This record concerns one TCR beta chain sequence. This sample is drawn from a study of T cell responses to AZD1222 COVID-19 vaccine. Germline-derived CDR1 and CDR2 are SGHTA and FQGNSA. The CDR3 has 14 residues. Trimming removed 2 bases at V and 0 bases at J, with 7 bases between. Libraries were prepared by immunoSEQ multiplex PCR; TCRdb keeps only in-frame clonotypes and omits some of them. The data hold approximately 31,000 clones, with approximately 90% observed a single time. V usage is TRBV7-2 and J usage is TRBJ1-1, with D maybe TRBD1 (5 bases). The sequence derives from an adult who received the AZD1222 COVID-19 vaccine. The sequencing used peripheral blood, collected 28 days after the second AZD1222 dose. The CDR3 region has the DNA TGTGCCAGCAGCTTACGGGGGGTGAACACTGAAGCTTTCTTT. It yields the protein CASSLRGVNTEAFF.